This entry is about one T cell receptor beta chain. The data are from a study of quantifying T cell responses using KT2 cells. Study-level background: RNA was reverse transcribed with TCR alpha and beta constant-region primers. Under optimum conditions, T4 ligation efficiency was estimated at more than 8%.

KT2, a clone with a known TCR, was spiked into unfractionated PBMC. A range of KT2-to-PBMC ratios was made using fixed PBMC numbers. The CDR3 runs 15 residues. The germline V gene encodes CDR1 SEHNR and CDR2 FQNEAQ (reference sequence). Trimming took 3 bases from V and 3 from J; bases not matched to a gene: 3. The cDNA 3' end received a ligated oligonucleotide with a UMI. The first PCR ran three to four cycles with an equimolar RC1.1 and RC1.2 beta primer mix. TCRdb re-called the UMI-ligation and nested PCR reads with MiXCR, one entry per CDR3 protein. Here the sample spans 39,000 or so distinct CDR3 sequences, 15% to 20% being singletons.

The chain combines TRBV7-9 with TRBJ2-5; 11 bases align to TRBD2. This sequence originates from a human donor. Sequencing input: PBMCs spiked with cells of the T cell clone KT2. CDR3 DNA: TGTGCCAGCAGCTTTCTACTAGCGGGGGAAGAGACCCAGTACTTC. It encodes CASSFLLAGEETQYF.